The rows below give T cell receptor beta chains drawn from one sample of a study of cytomegalovirus exposure and HLA in healthy donors. Generated by immunoSEQ multiplex PCR, the TCRdb table keeps only in-frame clones and is missing some. The sample has about 200,000 clones, about four fifths seen once. The sample was PBMCs. Receptors were obtained from a boy aged 2-15 years in good health and CMV-seronegative. The CDR3 runs from the conserved cysteine through the conserved F or W. A D gene is named only where the DNA matches it firmly. Rows may omit the clone size; those that give it use once, few, many or a size class.

>TRBV5-1|TRBD1|few|TRBJ1-2
CASSPNTGDSYGYTF
TGCGCCAGCAGCCCAAATACAGGGGACTCCTATGGCTACACCTTC
>TRBV2|TRBD1|.|TRBJ1-1
CASSVGQGARMNTEAFF
TGTGCCAGCAGTGTGGGCCAGGGGGCGCGGATGAACACTGAAGCTTTCTTT
>TRBV6-8|.|.|TRBJ2-5
CASIPREQGPLNQETQYF
TGTGCCAGCATCCCGAGGGAACAGGGTCCCCTCAACCAAGAGACCCAGTACTTC
>TRBV5-6|TRBD1|.|TRBJ2-7
CASSSPHRGRYEQYF
TGTGCCAGCAGCTCACCCCACAGGGGTCGCTACGAGCAGTACTTC
>TRBV9|.|.|TRBJ2-1
CASSVELDYNEQFF
TGTGCCAGCAGCGTAGAGCTTGACTACAATGAGCAGTTCTTC
>TRBV19|.|.|TRBJ2-6
CASTSVSGANVLTF
TGTGCCAGTACGAGCGTCTCTGGGGCCAACGTCCTGACTTTC
>TRBV4-2|TRBD1|.|TRBJ2-7
CASSHSAGTEYNEQYF
TGTGCCAGCAGCCACAGTGCCGGGACAGAATATAACGAGCAGTACTTC
>TRBV7-2|TRBD2|.|TRBJ2-3
CASSLHGSLGGGTQYF
TGTGCCAGCAGCTTACACGGGTCCCTCGGGGGGGGTACGCAGTATTTT
>TRBV11-2|.|.|TRBJ1-2
CASSLDFPGYGYTF
TGTGCCAGCAGCTTAGATTTTCCAGGCTATGGCTACACCTTC
>TRBV5-6|.|few|TRBJ1-4
CASSSSGGPEKLFF
TGTGCCAGCAGCTCTTCTGGGGGCCCTGAAAAACTGTTTTTT
>TRBV27|TRBD1|.|TRBJ1-3
CASKAGGAGDTIYF
TGTGCCAGCAAGGCAGGGGGCGCGGGGGACACCATATATTTT
>TRBV7-2|TRBD2|.|TRBJ2-3
CASSLAIAGYTDTQYF
TGTGCCAGCAGCTTAGCGATAGCGGGGTACACAGATACGCAGTATTTT
>TRBV4-3|TRBD2|.|TRBJ2-1
CASSPRLAGSYNEQFF
TGCGCCAGCAGCCCCCGACTAGCGGGGAGTTACAATGAGCAGTTCTTC
>TRBV29-1|TRBD2|.|TRBJ2-5
CSALMRLAGETQYF
TGCAGCGCCTTAATGAGACTAGCGGGCGAGACCCAGTACTTC
>TRBV14|.|.|TRBJ1-2
CASSQQGIEGYTF
TGTGCCAGCAGCCAACAGGGAATCGAAGGCTACACCTTC
>TRBV2|.|.|TRBJ1-2
CASSEAGDAGYGYTF
TGTGCCAGCAGTGAAGCCGGGGATGCCGGCTATGGCTACACCTTC
>TRBV7-2|TRBD2|.|TRBJ2-1
CASSPFHRTSGYNEQFF
TGTGCCAGCAGTCCCTTCCACCGGACTAGCGGATACAATGAGCAGTTCTTC
>TRBV5-1|TRBD2|.|TRBJ2-2
CASSHGLAGTGELFF
TGCGCCAGCAGCCATGGACTAGCAGGCACCGGGGAGCTGTTTTTT
>TRBV7-9|.|few|TRBJ2-7
CASSFLLVDEQYF
TGTGCCAGCAGCTTCCTACTAGTGGACGAGCAGTACTTC
>TRBV5-1|.|.|TRBJ2-7
CASSLTGSYEQYF
TGCGCCAGCAGCTTGACAGGCTCCTACGAGCAGTACTTC
>TRBV5-1|.|.|TRBJ2-3
CASSLRLVGPDTQYF
TGCGCCAGCAGCTTGAGGCTAGTTGGTCCAGATACGCAGTATTTT
>TRBV6-5|.|.|TRBJ2-7
CASSYRQGGYEQYF
TGTGCCAGCAGTTACAGGCAGGGGGGATACGAGCAGTACTTC
>TRBV7-2|TRBD1|.|TRBJ1-5
CASSLRRTGGSREPQHF
TGTGCCAGCAGCTTAAGGAGGACAGGGGGTTCTAGGGAGCCCCAGCATTTT
>TRBV9|.|.|TRBJ1-2
CASSATGSYGYTF
TGTGCCAGCAGCGCTACAGGGAGCTATGGCTACACCTTC
>TRBV5-6|TRBD2|.|TRBJ2-5
CASSPFRSGGETQYF
TGTGCCAGCAGCCCTTTCCGTAGCGGGGGAGAGACCCAGTACTTC
>TRBV6-6|.|.|TRBJ1-2
CASTDYRANYGYTF
TGTGCCAGCACCGACTACAGGGCTAACTATGGCTACACCTTC
>TRBV5-1|TRBD2|.|TRBJ2-3
CASSLVGGEGTDTQYF
TGCGCCAGCAGCTTGGTTGGCGGGGAGGGAACAGATACGCAGTATTTT
>TRBV7-6|TRBD2|.|TRBJ2-1
CASSLRGTSGDNEQFF
TGTGCCAGCAGCCTACGCGGGACTAGCGGGGACAATGAGCAGTTCTTC
>TRBV6-1|TRBD1|.|TRBJ1-1
CASSEATGLATEAFF
TGTGCCAGCAGTGAGGCGACAGGGTTGGCCACTGAAGCTTTCTTT
>TRBV4-3|TRBD2|once|TRBJ2-6
CASSLREGVKTGANVLTF
TGCGCCAGCAGCCTCCGGGAGGGGGTAAAGACTGGGGCCAACGTCCTGACTTTC
>TRBV6-1|TRBD1|.|TRBJ1-5
CASSVDRGQRNQPQHF
TGTGCCAGCAGTGTGGACAGGGGGCAGCGCAATCAGCCCCAGCATTTT
>TRBV7-2|TRBD2|few|TRBJ2-3
CASSVPTSGGTLTDTQYF
TGTGCCAGCAGCGTACCGACTAGCGGGGGGACCCTCACAGATACGCAGTATTTT
>TRBV15|TRBD1|.|TRBJ1-2
CATSRGTGEGYTF
TGTGCCACCAGCAGAGGGACAGGGGAGGGCTACACCTTC
>TRBV7-2|.|few|TRBJ1-6
CASSLVGGASPLHF
TGTGCCAGCAGCTTAGTGGGAGGGGCTTCACCCCTCCACTTT
>TRBV7-2|TRBD2|.|TRBJ2-1
CASSLYRTSGRQFF
TGTGCCAGCAGCTTATACCGGACTAGCGGACGGCAGTTCTTC
>TRBV10-1|.|.|TRBJ1-2
CASSRQTANYGYTF
TGCGCCAGCAGTAGACAGACCGCAAACTATGGCTACACCTTC
>TRBV7-9|TRBD1|few|TRBJ2-7
CASSPGQGSSYEQYF
TGTGCCAGCAGCCCCGGACAGGGGAGCTCCTACGAGCAGTACTTC
>TRBV27|.|.|TRBJ1-2
CASSLFGTDGTLNYGYTF
TGTGCCAGCAGTTTATTTGGGACCGACGGGACACTAAACTATGGCTACACCTTC
>TRBV5-1|.|.|TRBJ1-4
CASSFRGADEKLFF
TGCGCCAGCAGCTTCAGGGGCGCCGATGAAAAACTGTTTTTT
>TRBV7-9|TRBD1|once|TRBJ1-1
CASTNTGGWDTEAFF
TGTGCCAGCACCAATACAGGGGGGTGGGACACTGAAGCTTTCTTT
>TRBV9|.|.|TRBJ1-1
CASSVSGGTEAFF
TGTGCCAGCAGCGTGAGTGGGGGGACTGAAGCTTTCTTT
>TRBV6-5|TRBD1|.|TRBJ2-7
CASSYEGARHEQYF
TGTGCCAGCAGTTACGAGGGGGCGCGGCACGAGCAGTACTTC
>TRBV30|.|.|TRBJ1-1
CAWDGGGEAFF
TGTGCCTGGGACGGGGGGGGTGAAGCTTTCTTT
>TRBV7-8|TRBD2|once|TRBJ2-7
CASSSSGGIPREQYF
TGTGCCAGCAGCTCAAGCGGGGGCATTCCGCGTGAGCAGTACTTC
>TRBV7-9|TRBD2|.|TRBJ2-1
CASSPGGSGGANEQFF
TGTGCCAGCAGCCCTGGGGGTAGCGGGGGCGCAAATGAGCAGTTCTTC
>TRBV7-8|.|.|TRBJ1-2
CASSLVREGNYGYTF
TGTGCCAGCAGCTTAGTTAGGGAGGGTAACTATGGCTACACCTTC